This T cell receptor beta chain emerged from a study of tumor and adjacent non-tumor tissue in lung cancer (dated by TCRdb to the late 2010s). Regarding the research as a whole: The cohort included 12 adenocarcinoma, a couple of squamous cell carcinoma and 1 small cell lung cancer patients. Among the approximately 15 patients, ages ranged from about 31 to 80 years, around 10 were men and 5 were women, and disease was TNM stage I to III. Sequencing generated a total of more than 100 million productive TCRbeta reads, averaging approximately 3.8 million reads per sample. Using bulk TCRbeta repertoires from 15 lung cancer patients, the study set lung tumor tissue side by side with matched distant non-tumor lung tissue. Some 30 paired specimens, one tumor and one normal lung sample per patient, were profiled by TCRbeta CDR3 sequencing. Findings and caveats that apply to the study as a whole: TCR diversity was significantly higher in younger patients, and higher tumor TCR diversity was associated with shorter overall and disease-free survival. Significantly higher TCR diversity (inverse Simpson) was observed in tumor tissue than in normal lung tissue (431.37 vs 166.20, P = 0.0075, Mann-Whitney U test). Only about 15 patients were in the cohort, and the authors stated that larger samples and more detailed clinical data are needed. The sequencing platform is not named in the methods, and unique molecular identifiers are not mentioned. Because peripheral blood was not sequenced, blood TCRbeta repertoires in the lung cancer patients of the study were not examined. The top 100 clones made up a significantly larger cumulative share of the repertoire in normal lung than in tumor tissue.

Preparation of the library involved multiplex PCR. The listed sequencing device is Illumina HiSeq 2500. TCRbeta libraries were constructed through three rounds of nested PCR with primers (Table S4) according to protocols adapted from ARM-PCR. Before sequencing, PCR products of 200-500 bp were cut from the gel and purified using the QIAquick gel extraction kit. The paper's processing steps were these. Trimmomatic was used to clean the reads, FLASH was used to merge the reads into complete CDR3 sequences, and MiTCR was used to assign the reads to V(D)J germline segments. Clonal diversity was calculated as the inverse Simpson's index using VDJtools. In-frame sequences lacking a premature stop codon were counted as productive reads. Through fastp at Q25 and MiXCR, TCRdb rebuilt clones from the public reads, retaining in-frame beta chains. Rows with one shared CDR3 protein collapse into an entry with the most common genes and DNA. These V and J calls derive from TCRdb rather than the authors' analysis. The sample has around 200,000 distinct CDR3 sequences on record, 70% to 75% of them singletons. Of the sample, about 23% falls within the top ten clones.

The CDR3 runs 13 residues from the cysteine to the phenylalanine. Only the CDR3 part of the read is kept: 39 bases, read in frame from the first base. About this clonotype: Its antigen has not been determined. Base-call qualities are not available, and no considerably larger clone is one nucleotide away.

RNA was extracted from bulk unsorted tissue and checked for quality with a NanoDrop ND-1000 and an Agilent 2100. Newly diagnosed lung cancer patients without prior chemotherapy who had been admitted for thoracic surgery in China between August and November 2014 were enrolled as donors. Patients who had received previous radiotherapy or chemotherapy, or who had another concurrent cancer, were excluded from the study. Pieces of surgical tissue measuring roughly 1-2.1 cm3 were kept in RNAlater solution and held at -80 degrees C until needed. This sequence was found in a man in his 60s with non-small cell lung cancer. This chain joins TRBV21-1 to TRBJ2-5; the DNA was not compared with TRBD1, the D call given in the table. TRBV21-1 is designated a pseudogene. The material sequenced was lung tumor tissue. The CDR3 protein: CASPEDTQETQYF. The DNA sequence is TGTGCCAGCCCTGAGGACACTCAAGAGACCCAGTACTTC.